This TCR beta chain was retrieved from a study of T-cell reconstitution after alpha-beta-depleted transplantation in children. The J segment lost 4 bases and the V segment lost 6 bases, leaving 10 bases of the junction unmatched. The germline CDR1 and CDR2 sequences are DFQATT and SNEGSKA (reference sequence). The CDR3 runs to 16 residues. This clonotype was seen a handful of times. A TCRbeta library incorporating unique molecular identifiers was prepared. TCRdb re-called the PCR reads with MiXCR, one entry per CDR3 protein. The table lists approximately 420,000 distinct CDR3 sequences, about 11% of them singletons, with 4.5% to 6.5% in the top ten.

This specimen consisted of PBMCs from the stem cell graft donor, obtained from the stem cell graft. The sequence came from a human donor who donated a stem cell graft to a child with acute myeloid leukemia. The genes are TRBV20-1 and TRBJ2-5; 14 bases fit TRBD2. The CDR3 sequence: CSATRLAGGRLETQYF. The CDR3 region has the DNA TGCAGTGCCACCAGACTAGCGGGAGGGAGGTTAGAGACCCAGTACTTC.